The clone carrying this TCR beta chain was detected many times. Its antigen is not known. This entry belongs to a study of T cells in Graves' hyperthyroidism and ophthalmopathy. Regarding the study as a whole: A model built on 13 V-J features separated ophthalmopathy from stable hyperthyroidism.

A sample of blood taken at first hyperthyroidism diagnosis preceded any ophthalmopathy symptoms. Trimming pared 2 bases from V and 4 bases from J, leaving 6 bases between. This CDR3 is built from 13 residues. Per the germline V gene, CDR1 is MNHEY and CDR2 is SVGAGI. Authors of the study amplified TCR beta CDR3 regions from RNA transcripts. A set of HTBI primers served as the primers for a first-round RT-PCR of the TCR CDR3. In TCRdb, the multiplex PCR reads were re-called with MiXCR into one record per CDR3 protein. The repertoire includes 550,000 to 650,000 distinct CDR3 sequences, more than 11% of them detected once, and less than 6% sits in the top ten.

The receptor's source is a woman between 25 and 40 years old with Graves' hyperthyroidism that later progressed to Graves' ophthalmopathy. The sample consisted of blood. This sequence joins TRBV6-5 and TRBJ1-5; D gene ambiguous. The DNA of the CDR3 is TGTGCCAGCAGTTACCGTGTGAATCAGCCCCAGCATTTT. Translating gives CASSYRVNQPQHF.